The 5 T cell receptor beta chains below all came from one sample that was sequenced in a study of beta chain features in type 1 diabetes (dated by TCRdb to the late 2010s). Points the paper makes about the study in general: Type 1 diabetes patients showed a moderate but significant shortening of TCRB CDR3 length in all four CD4+ subsets.

These receptors have no identified antigens. Libraries came from the immunoSEQ multiplex PCR assay. All of the isolated RNA was reverse transcribed with the High Capacity cDNA Reverse Transcription Kit, so expressed TCRB transcripts were sequenced. The table was pulled from immuneACCESS by TCRdb, which kept in-frame rearrangements only. Such tables lose some clones; where checked, under half of the loss comes from unresolved V genes, and the rest has no known cause. The sample table shows some 360,000 clones, and over 8.5% are seen once. 0.45% to 0.65% of the sample is held by the ten biggest clonotypes. Sequencing was performed on central memory CD4+ T cells from blood. The source is a man aged 25-45 years with type 1 diabetes.

This clone was observed a few times. The rearrangement joins TRBV6-1 to TRBJ1-2; D is uncertain. Germline CDR1 is MNHNS and CDR2 is SASEGT. V lost 3 bases to trimming and J lost 7 bases, with 12 bases between them. The CDR3 spans 13 residues. The CDR3 here is CASSDTFRPGYTF. The CDR3 DNA reads TGTGCCAGCAGTGATACTTTCCGCCCTGGCTACACCTTC.

This clone was seen many times. One end of the junction varies from germline; a read error may be responsible. The chain uses TRBV16 and TRBJ1-4; a possible D gene is TRBD1 (6 bases). The CDR3 is made up of 13 amino acids. Germline V gives CDR1 KGHSY, CDR2 FQNENV. The CDR3 loop reads CASSQDWQGPLLF. CDR3 DNA sequence: TGTGCCAGCAGCCAAGATTGGCAGGGGCCGTTACTTTTT.

The V and J genes are TRBV7-2 and TRBJ2-1, with 14 bases identical to TRBD2. The junction had 9 bases not matched to a gene; V was cut back by 5 bases and J by 9 bases. Germline lookup yields CDR1 SGHTA and CDR2 FQGNSA. The CDR3 is 16 residues long. The CDR3 DNA follows: TGTGCCAGCAGCCTCGGGACTAGCGGGAGTTGGGGTGAGCAGTTCTTC. Amino acid sequence: CASSLGTSGSWGEQFF. The full variable domain, its missing parts supplied by reference TRBV7-2 and TRBJ2-1, is GAGVSQSPSNKVTEKGKDVELRCDPISGHTALYWYRQSLGQGLEFLIYFQGNSAPDKSGLPSDRFSAERTGGSVSTLTIQRTQQEDSAVYLCASSLGTSGSWGEQFFGPGTRLTVL.

V gene TRBV7-8 combines with J gene TRBJ2-1; no clear D. Trimming stripped 1 base from V and 6 bases from J, with 10 bases between. The CDR3 covers 14 residues. Germline assignment: CDR1 SGHVS and CDR2 FQNEAQ. CDR3 in DNA: TGTGCCAGCAGCTTAGATGGTTCCCGCAATGAGCAGTTCTTC. Translating gives CASSLDGSRNEQFF.

The V gene is TRBV7-3, the J gene TRBJ2-3, with unresolved D. This CDR3 is built from 14 residues. Germline V gene lookup returns CDR1 SGHTA and CDR2 FQGTGA. Between the trimmed V and J ends, which lost 6 bases and 4 bases, there was a span of 14 bases. The CDR3: CASSQGRSPDTQYF. In DNA, the CDR3 is TGTGCCAGCAGTCAAGGGCGGTCCCCAGATACGCAGTATTTT.